This T cell receptor beta chain derives from a study of Graves' ophthalmopathy and Graves' hyperthyroidism. General study results and limits: The blood repertoire also included most expanded thyroid clonotypes above 0.001 frequency. For predicting ophthalmopathy progression, the model had 60% to 71% sensitivity and roughly 72% specificity.

Researchers took RNA transcripts and amplified TCR beta CDR3 regions from them. HTBI-primed first-round RT-PCR preceded second-round multiplex PCR. TCRdb reprocessed the multiplex PCR reads with MiXCR, giving one entry per CDR3 protein. The profile covers over a million distinct CDR3 sequences, with 35% to 45% appearing a single time and around 10% taken by the ten largest. Only a few counts were recorded for this clonotype. Its antigen is currently unknown. Enrolled hyperthyroidism patients had a new diagnosis, a duration under 2 months, and an age of 18 to 65. Sample: peripheral blood or thyroid tissue (not recorded which). The sequence was obtained from an adult man with Graves' hyperthyroidism.

In DNA, the CDR3 is TGTGCCAGCAGTCCGAACAGGGCAACTAATGAAAAACTGTTTTTT. Translated, it gives CASSPNRATNEKLFF. The J gene is TRBJ1-4, the V gene TRBV7-2; weak D call: TRBD1 (6 bases). With 6 bases removed from V and 0 bases from J, the gap between germline ends came to 11 bases. Germline CDR1 reads SGHTA; CDR2 reads FQGNSA. CDR3 length equals 15 residues.